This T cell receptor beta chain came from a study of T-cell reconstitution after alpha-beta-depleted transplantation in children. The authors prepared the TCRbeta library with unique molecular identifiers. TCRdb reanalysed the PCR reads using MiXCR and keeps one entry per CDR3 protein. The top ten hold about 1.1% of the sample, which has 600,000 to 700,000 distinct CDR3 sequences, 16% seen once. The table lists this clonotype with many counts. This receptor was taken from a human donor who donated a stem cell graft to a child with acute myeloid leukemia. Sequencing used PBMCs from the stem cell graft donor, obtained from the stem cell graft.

For the CDR3, the DNA is TGTGCCAGCAGCCAAGGCGGGTCAGACAATGAGCAGTTCTTC. Residues: CASSQGGSDNEQFF. The gene calls are TRBV4-2 and TRBJ2-1, with TRBD2 as a possible D gene (5 bases). Trimming shortened V by 1 base and J by 5 bases, and 9 bases separated the two germline ends. The CDR3 runs to 14 residues. CDR1 LGHNA and CDR2 YNFKEQ come from the germline V gene.